The present entry profiles one T cell receptor beta chain with its context. The study recruited people aged roughly 18 to 95 years across approximately 24 US areas. Cohorts were determined from participant-reported clinical history. Original data processing: Quantification of nucleated cells was approximated via reference gene primer amplification. TCRdb keeps only in-frame clones here, not all; method: immunoSEQ multiplex PCR. V, J and clone size are those of that table, while D and trimming were read from the DNA. Found here are about 230,000 clones, nearly 90% of them singletons; the top ten hold around 4%. The source of the sample is a study of blood T cell repertoires in COVID-19. Study as a whole: Sites in the United States, Italy and Spain provided acute and convalescent COVID-19 samples.

This CDR3 spans 14 amino acids. V was pared by 4 bases and J by 2 bases, with 2 bases of the junction left unmatched. CDR1 is SGHDT and CDR2 is YYEEEE in the germline V gene. The source of this sequence is a young woman with acute COVID-19. The sample comprised PBMCs or T cells enriched from blood (not recorded which). The V gene is TRBV5-6, the J gene TRBJ1-5; TRBD1 agrees at 8 bases. CDR3 amino acids: CASSPTGGNQPQHF. CDR3 bases: TGTGCCAGCAGCCCGACAGGGGGCAATCAGCCCCAGCATTTT.